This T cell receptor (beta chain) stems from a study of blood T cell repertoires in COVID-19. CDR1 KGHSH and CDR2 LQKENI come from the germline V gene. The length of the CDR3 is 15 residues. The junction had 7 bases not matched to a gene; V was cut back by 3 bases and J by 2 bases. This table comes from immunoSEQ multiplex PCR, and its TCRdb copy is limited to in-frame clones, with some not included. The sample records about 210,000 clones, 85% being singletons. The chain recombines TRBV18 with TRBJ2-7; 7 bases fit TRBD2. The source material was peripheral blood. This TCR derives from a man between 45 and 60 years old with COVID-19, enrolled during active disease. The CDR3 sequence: CASSPTSSGPYEQYF. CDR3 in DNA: TGTGCCAGCTCACCGACATCTAGCGGACCCTACGAGCAGTACTTC.